A selection of T cell receptor beta chains follows, all from one sample in a study of response to subunit inactivated influenza vaccine. One entry per CDR3 protein results from TCRdb running MiXCR on the RT-PCR reads. The sample consists of more than 700,000 distinct CDR3 sequences, around 20% of them appearing once. The sequenced sample was PBMCs from blood, obtained 5 days after vaccination. The receptors stem from a man aged 50 or older who received an inactivated influenza vaccine. Both conserved end residues are trimmed from each CDR3. A clone size is listed for some rows: how often the clone was seen (once, few, many), or a class if it is expanded.

V gene	clone size	J gene	CDR3 protein
TRBV7-9	many	TRBJ2-7	ASSRVGPTYEQY
TRBV5-1	few	TRBJ2-3	ASSHQSSTDTQY
TRBV5-6	many	TRBJ2-1	ASSLMVEHANEWQF
TRBV4-3	NA	TRBJ2-7	ASSQGRDYEQY
TRBV7-6	few	TRBJ1-1	ASSLALGVAEAF
TRBV28	NA	TRBJ2-5	ASLGTALQETQY
TRBV30	few	TRBJ2-7	AWSDTWVTVQY
TRBV11-2	NA	TRBJ1-4	ASSSGTAEKLF
TRBV12-3/TRBV12-4	few	TRBJ2-1	ASSQLAGGEDEQF
TRBV7-4	NA	TRBJ2-3	ASSFRDRADTQY
TRBV5-1	NA	TRBJ2-5	ASSFNMGGETQY
TRBV27	NA	TRBJ2-1	ASSLGTSGSSGVDEQF
TRBV7-8	NA	TRBJ1-5	ASSLRTAYSNQPQH
TRBV10-3	NA	TRBJ1-6	AISETTVVLTPLH
TRBV6-1	NA	TRBJ2-7	ASSEGTYIPYEQY
TRBV4-2	NA	TRBJ2-5	ASSPRTSTQETQY
TRBV20-1	NA	TRBJ1-1	SARDAARDTEAF
TRBV11-2	NA	TRBJ2-7	ASSFGITGFRSEQY
TRBV20-1	NA	TRBJ2-3	SARDRLLAGADTQY
TRBV10-2	few	TRBJ1-6	ASSAPGQYNSPLH
TRBV6-5	NA	TRBJ2-1	ASRYAGPDLWYEQF
TRBV6-2/TRBV6-3	NA	TRBJ2-3	ASSYATSGGTDTQY
TRBV7-2	many	TRBJ2-3	ASRQGLAGTDTQY
TRBV6-5	NA	TRBJ1-5	ASSYSTGGKSSNQPQH
TRBV9	few	TRBJ2-3	ASSPIPRADTQY
TRBV29-1	few	TRBJ2-3	SVGDLPNTQY
TRBV5-4	once	TRBJ2-3	ASSWDRGQGSDTQY
TRBV20-1	few	TRBJ2-1	SARGGNYNEQF
TRBV20-1	few	TRBJ2-2	SARRGSGRASTGELF
TRBV18	NA	TRBJ1-1	ASSPSGQGSTEAF
TRBV25-1	few	TRBJ2-1	ASNPGTAYYNEQF
TRBV5-1	many	TRBJ1-1	ASSPQGLNTEAF
TRBV28	NA	TRBJ2-7	ASSPIRTGSSRDEQY
TRBV5-1	NA	TRBJ2-5	ASSSMTRQGRQETQY